Below are 27 T cell receptor beta chains sequenced from a single sample in a study of CD8+ T cells in alopecia areata. TCR sequencing used cDNA made by reverse transcription of extracted RNA. The table came from immunoSEQ multiplex PCR; TCRdb's copy has only in-frame clones and leaves some out. The sample includes under 250,000 clones, roughly 57% seen only once; the top ten take over 0.4%. This specimen was CD4+ T cells sorted from blood, taken at week 0. These receptors were collected from a human donor with alopecia areata.

This clone was observed a few times. The genes are TRBV6-5 and TRBJ2-1; D is possibly TRBD1 (5 bases). Per the germline V gene, CDR1 is MNHEY and CDR2 is SVGAGI. The CDR3 has 11 residues. V lost 2 bases and J lost 11, with 7 bases in between. The CDR3 coding sequence is TGTGCCAGCAGTTACCAGGGAAAGCAGTTCTTC. It specifies CASSYQGKQFF.

This rearrangement joins TRBV29-1 to TRBJ2-7; D not resolved. The CDR3 length is 9 residues. With 5 bases removed from V and 5 bases from J, the gap between germline ends came to 4 bases. Per germline, CDR1 SQVTM and CDR2 ANQGSEA. The CDR3 sequence: CSVKHEQYF. The CDR3 DNA reads as TGCAGCGTTAAACACGAGCAGTACTTC.

V gene TRBV2 combines with J gene TRBJ1-1; D is unclear. Trimming shortened V by 5 bases and J by 2 bases, and 9 bases separated the two germline ends. Germline V gives CDR1 SNHLY, CDR2 FYNNEI. CDR3 length equals 13 residues. The CDR3 here is CASSPEQNTEAFF. CDR3 in DNA: TGTGCCAGCAGTCCTGAACAAAACACTGAAGCTTTCTTT. The whole variable domain, filled in from reference TRBV2 and TRBJ1-1, reads EPEVTQTPSHQVTQMGQEVILRCVPISNHLYFYWYRQILGQKVEFLVSFYNNEISEKSEIFDDQFSVERPDGSNFTLKIRSTKLEDSAMYFCASSPEQNTEAFFGQGTRLTVV.

V gene TRBV7-6 combines with J gene TRBJ2-1; 7 bases are a match to TRBD1. The CDR3 runs 20 residues. The trim removed 5 bases at V and 1 base at J, leaving 20 bases unmatched. Germline CDR1 and CDR2: SGHVS and FNYEAQ. The CDR3 here is CASSTYKGQAPKFSYNEQFF. Written as DNA, the CDR3 is TGTGCCAGCAGCACATACAAAGGACAGGCCCCCAAGTTTTCCTACAATGAGCAGTTCTTC.

The chain has TRBV6-1 and TRBJ1-2; possible D gene TRBD1, 5 bases. Per the germline V gene, CDR1 is MNHNS and CDR2 is SASEGT. V shed 5 bases and J shed 0 bases, with 10 bases lying between them. The CDR3 runs 14 residues. CDR3: CASSPRGTNYGYTF. Here the CDR3 DNA reads TGTGCCAGCAGTCCCCGGGGGACTAACTATGGCTACACCTTC.

The chain recombines TRBV5-1 with TRBJ2-1, with D possibly matching TRBD1 (6 bases). V shed 6 bases and J shed 2 bases, with 15 bases lying between them. Germline V gene lookup returns CDR1 SGHRS and CDR2 YFSETQ. This CDR3 contains 15 residues. This CDR3 reads CASNPDSGAYNEQFF. CDR3 DNA: TGCGCCAGCAACCCTGATTCAGGGGCCTACAATGAGCAGTTCTTC.

This chain connects TRBV6-6 to TRBJ2-7; D may correspond to TRBD1 or TRBD2 (5 bases each). The CDR3 consists of 12 residues. V gave up 5 bases and J gave up 4 bases, with 9 bases separating them. Germline CDR1 MNHNY, CDR2 SVGAGI (reference sequence). CDR3 DNA: TGTGCCAGCAGTCGGGACGGATACGAGCAGTACTTC. It codes for CASSRDGYEQYF.

The chain carries TRBV4-1 and TRBJ2-3; D tentatively fits TRBD1 or TRBD2 (6 bases each). The germline gives CDR1 MGHRA, CDR2 YSYEKL. The ends were cut back, 0 bases at V and 8 bases at J, with 9 bases in the middle. The length of the CDR3 is 13 residues. Here the CDR3 reads CASSQEEGGTQYF. DNA of the CDR3: TGCGCCAGCAGCCAAGAGGAGGGGGGTACGCAGTATTTT.

Concerning this clone itself: Other DNA sequences in this sample translate to the same CDR3. The genes are TRBV5-1 and TRBJ2-5; TRBD2 agrees at 10 bases. Germline CDR1 reads SGHRS; CDR2 reads YFSETQ. The CDR3 loop spans 17 amino acids. Trimming cost V 0 bases and J 5 bases; bases outside gene matches: 10. The CDR3 bases are TGCGCCAGCAGCTTGGCAGGGCTAGCGGGAGCTTGGGAGACCCAGTACTTC. Protein: CASSLAGLAGAWETQYF.

The rearrangement links TRBV5-6 to TRBJ1-4; D remains ambiguous. The CDR3 has 14 residues. V lost 0 bases, J lost 2 bases, and 5 bases lay in between. The V gene's germline CDR1 is SGHDT and CDR2 YYEEEE. CDR3 in amino acids: CASSLESTNEKLFF. The CDR3 DNA is TGTGCCAGCAGCTTGGAATCGACTAATGAAAAACTGTTTTTT.

The genes are TRBV7-9 and TRBJ1-1, with TRBD1 matching over 11 bases. The J segment lost 0 bases and the V segment lost 3 bases, leaving 12 bases of the junction unmatched. Per germline, CDR1 SEHNR and CDR2 FQNEAQ (reference sequence). The CDR3 is 19 residues long. CDR3 protein: CASSFNPGTGGRVNTEAFF. The CDR3 DNA follows: TGTGCCAGCAGCTTTAATCCCGGGACAGGGGGTCGAGTGAACACTGAAGCTTTCTTT.

The genes are TRBV30 and TRBJ2-6; no definite D call. Germline V lookup: CDR1 GTSNPN, CDR2 SVGIG (reference sequence). The ends were cut back, 4 bases at V and 0 bases at J, with 10 bases in the middle. The CDR3 sequence is 15 residues long. Written as DNA, the CDR3 is TGTGCCTGGACTGTGAGGATCTCTGGGGCCAACGTCCTGACTTTC. Protein product: CAWTVRISGANVLTF.

The gene calls are TRBV11-2 and TRBJ2-7; 9 bases map to TRBD2. Germline CDR1 reads SGHAT; CDR2 reads FQNNGV. This CDR3 region has 14 residues. Trimming removed 6 bases from V and 5 bases from J; junction bases left unmatched: 8. The CDR3 coding sequence is TGTGCCAGCAGTACTAGAAGACTAGCGGACGAGCAGTACTTC. It is translated as CASSTRRLADEQYF.

This clone was recorded once. The chain combines TRBV7-3 with TRBJ1-2; 7 positions match TRBD1. Per germline, CDR1 SGHTA and CDR2 FQGTGA. The junction had 12 bases not matched to a gene; V was cut back by 6 bases and J by 5 bases. There are 15 residues in the CDR3. CDR3 sequence reads: CASRGQGDSEYGYTF. The CDR3, as DNA: TGTGCCAGCAGGGGCCAGGGGGACAGCGAGTATGGCTACACCTTC.

V and J are TRBV5-6 and TRBJ1-5; 9 bases fit TRBD1. The trim removed 1 base at V and 5 bases at J, leaving 7 bases unmatched. From germline, CDR1 is SGHDT and CDR2 YYEEEE. CDR3 length: 16 amino acids. The CDR3 here is CASSLKGQGLDQPQHF. The CDR3 DNA follows: TGTGCCAGCAGCTTGAAGGGACAGGGACTCGATCAGCCCCAGCATTTT.

This clone has only a few counts. The V call is TRBV5-1, the J call TRBJ2-7, with D possibly being TRBD2 (5 bases). V lost 4 bases to trimming and J lost 1 base, with 12 bases between them. This CDR3 comprises 14 residues. The germline CDR1 and CDR2 sequences are SGHRS and YFSETQ. The CDR3 sequence: CASSLGLQSYEQYF. In DNA form, the CDR3 reads TGCGCCAGCAGCCTAGGACTGCAGTCCTACGAGCAGTACTTC.

The rearrangement uses TRBV7-3 and TRBJ2-1; D unclear. This CDR3 comprises 13 residues. V was shortened by 4 bases and J by 9 bases, with 13 bases between the two germline ends. Germline assignment: CDR1 SGHTA and CDR2 FQGTGA. The CDR3 protein is CASSSLPGGEQFF. The CDR3 DNA reads as TGTGCCAGCAGCTCCCTCCCAGGTGGTGAGCAGTTCTTC. The whole variable domain, filled in from reference TRBV7-3 and TRBJ2-1, reads GAGVSQTPSNKVTEKGKYVELRCDPISGHTALYWYRQSLGQGPEFLIYFQGTGAADDSGLPNDRFFAVRPEGSVSTLKIQRTERGDSAVYLCASSSLPGGEQFFGPGTRLTVL.

This clone was counted only a few times. CDR3 sequence reads: CASTTAGSGANVLTF. DNA for the CDR3: TGTGCCAGTACCACCGCGGGATCTGGGGCCAACGTCCTGACTTTC. J is TRBJ2-6 and V is TRBV19; D is possibly TRBD2 (6 bases). Trimming took off 7 bases at V and 1 base at J, with 11 bases between the two ends. The CDR3 is made up of 15 amino acids. From germline, CDR1 is LNHDA and CDR2 SQIVND (reference sequence).

This clone has a handful of counts. The chain has TRBV6-6 and TRBJ1-2; D gene uncertain. Trimming left V 0 bases short and J 5 bases short, with 16 bases between. Looked up from germline, CDR1 is MNHNY and CDR2 is SVGAGI (reference sequence). The CDR3 covers 16 residues. The CDR3 spells CASSYSSGQGIYGYTF. The CDR3 DNA reads as TGTGCCAGCAGTTACTCATCCGGTCAAGGGATATATGGCTACACCTTC.

This chain uses TRBV29-1 with TRBJ2-3; no reliable D call. Germline lookup yields CDR1 SQVTM and CDR2 ANQGSEA. V lost 0 bases and J lost 5, with 6 bases in between. The CDR3 contains 12 residues. The CDR3 loop is CSVEEGIDTQYF. The CDR3 bases are TGCAGCGTTGAAGAAGGTATAGATACGCAGTATTTT.

This chain uses TRBV4-2 with TRBJ2-3; D might be TRBD1 or TRBD2, each matching 7 bases. The CDR3 runs to 13 residues. V was cut by 10 bases and J by 2 bases, with 13 bases left in between. Germline assignment: CDR1 LGHNA and CDR2 YNFKEQ. The CDR3 DNA sequence: TGTGCCACAGGGGGGGGGTCCACAGATACGCAGTATTTT. Translated: CATGGGSTDTQYF.

The CDR3 sequence: CASSLLGSEAFF. As DNA, the CDR3 is TGCGCCAGCAGCCTCCTGGGGTCGGAAGCTTTCTTT. V is TRBV5-1 and J is TRBJ1-1, with D unclear. Germline V CDR1 and CDR2: SGHRS, YFSETQ. The CDR3 runs 12 residues. Deletions cut 4 bases from V and 8 bases from J, with 12 bases between.

The gene calls are TRBV5-4 and TRBJ2-7; 12 nucleotides align to TRBD2. The CDR3 sequence is 16 residues long. With V trimmed by 4 bases and J by 7 bases, 12 bases remained unmatched. Germline loops: CDR1 SGHNT, CDR2 YYREEE (reference sequence). In nucleotides, the CDR3 is TGTGCCAGCAGCCAAGAGGCTAGCGGGGGGGCAAGGGAGCAGTACTTC. Protein sequence: CASSQEASGGAREQYF.

This clone appeared a few times. This chain connects TRBV19 to TRBJ2-1, with 7 bases matching TRBD2. Looked up from germline, CDR1 is LNHDA and CDR2 is SQIVND (reference sequence). The CDR3 has 15 residues. V was pared by 3 bases and J by 2 bases, with 4 bases of the junction left unmatched. The CDR3 loop reads CASSISLAPYNEQFF. The CDR3 nucleotides read TGTGCCAGTAGTATTTCACTAGCGCCCTACAATGAGCAGTTCTTC. The full variable domain, in which reference TRBV19 and TRBJ2-1 provide the parts outside the CDR3, is DGGITQSPKYLFRKEGQNVTLSCEQNLNHDAMYWYRQDPGQGLRLIYYSQIVNDFQKGDIAEGYSVSREKKESFPLTVTSAQKNPTAFYLCASSISLAPYNEQFFGPGTRLTVL.

This chain joins TRBV30 and TRBJ1-6; D uncertain. The ends were cut back, 8 bases at V and 7 bases at J, with 21 bases in the middle. The CDR3 extends over 15 amino acids. CDR1 GTSNPN and CDR2 SVGIG come from the germline V gene (reference sequence). The CDR3 reads CAVQRNRAKNSPLHF. Written as DNA, the CDR3 is TGTGCCGTCCAAAGGAACAGAGCCAAAAATTCACCCCTCCACTTT.

This clone was found a few times. J is TRBJ1-2 and V is TRBV6-1; TRBD1 might be the D (5 bases). V was shortened by 8 bases and J by 7 bases, with 20 bases between the two germline ends. This CDR3 is built from 14 residues. Germline V gene data show CDR1 as MNHNS and CDR2 as SASEGT. CDR3 loop: CASLILRGNGGYTF. The DNA for the CDR3 is TGTGCCAGCTTAATCCTAAGGGGCAACGGTGGCTACACCTTC.

This clone was seen a handful of times. The rearrangement links TRBV19 to TRBJ1-1; D is undetermined. The CDR3 is 12 residues long. V lost 6 bases to trimming and J lost 4 bases, with 9 bases between them. CDR1 and CDR2 (germline): LNHDA, SQIVND (reference sequence). CDR3 coding DNA: TGTGCCAGTAGCATAAGGGCCACTGAAGCTTTCTTT. This encodes CASSIRATEAFF.